This T cell receptor (beta chain) was profiled in a study of cytomegalovirus exposure and HLA in healthy donors. Study-level points and caveats: Cytomegalovirus-associated status was assigned to some 180 TCR beta chains. A classifier reportedly called cytomegalovirus status with high sensitivity and specificity.

In regard to this clone: Its antigen is unidentified.

Sequencing was performed with immunoSEQ multiplex PCR; in TCRdb, only in-frame clones are kept and a portion is missing. This sample carries 200,000 to 300,000 clones, 87% of them seen once, and the ten largest clones take less than 3%. Germline V gene lookup returns CDR1 SGHAT and CDR2 FQNNGV. Trimming left V 5 bases short and J 0 bases short, with 10 bases between. This CDR3 comprises 15 residues. This clonotype originated in a man between 18 and 29 years old in good health and CMV-seronegative. Sequenced material: PBMCs. The chain carries TRBV11-2 and TRBJ2-2; a weak D match, TRBD1 (5 bases). The CDR3 loop is CASSLWTSNTGELFF. The CDR3 nucleotides are TGTGCCAGCAGCCTATGGACATCGAACACCGGGGAGCTGTTTTTT.